This T cell receptor (beta chain) was recovered during a study of cytomegalovirus exposure and HLA in healthy donors. Study context: Later, an analysis reported that the 95 to 150 validation repertoires had used the same platform as the approximately 630 first-cohort repertoires.

Comments on this clone: Antigen unknown.

General study points: The majority of TCR sequences were rare, yet some public TCRs appeared in many donors.

Profiling relied on immunoSEQ multiplex PCR, and the TCRdb table lists in-frame clones only, not all of them. Of 90,000 to 130,000 clones detected, 70% to 85% appear once; the ten largest clones hold roughly 3%. A roughly 120-subject validation cohort, separate from the approximately 610-subject first cohort, supplied the donors. V was clipped by 0 bases and J by 2 bases, with 14 bases between them. CDR1 PRHDT and CDR2 FYEKMQ come from the germline V gene (reference sequence). The CDR3 covers 16 residues. The chain is built from TRBV13 and TRBJ2-7; possible D gene TRBD2, 6 bases. The source is a woman between 18 and 30 years old in good health and CMV-seronegative. Sequencing input: PBMCs. CDR3 amino acids: CASSLGGRGNPYEQYF. The CDR3 DNA reads as TGTGCCAGCAGCTTAGGTGGGCGCGGGAACCCCTACGAGCAGTACTTC.